Below, 17 T cell receptor beta chains from the same sample are listed, as sequenced in a study of T cells in tuberculosis. Measured with immunoSEQ multiplex PCR; TCRdb has only the in-frame clones, and not every one. The sample includes about 37,000 clones, almost 95% of them seen just once. Sequenced sample: PBMCs. The receptors shown here come from a donor between 10 and 29 years old with latent tuberculosis or without tuberculosis infection. Some clones in this sample may be carry-over from other donors' samples.

J is TRBJ1-2 and V is TRBV7-7, with TRBD1 as a possible D gene (6 bases). V was trimmed by 2 bases and J by 3 bases, leaving 7 bases between them. The germline V gene has CDR1 SSHAT and CDR2 FNYEAQ (reference sequence). The CDR3 runs 13 residues. The CDR3 coding sequence is TGTGCCAGCAGCTTATCAGGGGACTATGGCTACACCTTC. Residues: CASSLSGDYGYTF.

The CDR3, as DNA: TGTGCCAGCTCACCGACCGCCCCCCCAGGGTCTGGGGCCAACGTCCTGACTTTC. Its protein is CASSPTAPPGSGANVLTF. The chain employs TRBV18 and TRBJ2-6, with a tentative D call TRBD1 (5 bases). Germline V CDR1 and CDR2: KGHSH, LQKENI. The CDR3 runs 18 residues. V lost 3 bases to trimming and J lost 1 base, with 16 bases between them.

The V and J genes are TRBV5-5 and TRBJ1-2, with TRBD1 as a possible D gene (5 bases). The V gene's germline CDR1 is SGHKS and CDR2 YYEKEE (reference sequence). V was shortened by 0 bases and J by 4 bases, with 10 bases between the two germline ends. CDR3 length: 14 residues. This chain's CDR3 is CASSLAGIGYGYTF. CDR3 nucleotides: TGTGCCAGCAGCTTGGCAGGGATCGGCTATGGCTACACCTTC.

The J gene is TRBJ1-1, the V gene TRBV7-6, with 11 bases lining up with TRBD1. The CDR3 loop spans 17 amino acids. V gave up 5 bases and J gave up 5 bases; unmatched junction bases: 13. Germline V lookup: CDR1 SGHVS, CDR2 FNYEAQ. CDR3 in amino acids: CASSRGQGGGDLTEAFF. DNA of the CDR3: TGTGCCAGCAGCCGGGGACAGGGGGGAGGAGATTTGACTGAAGCTTTCTTT. Full variable domain (remainder filled in from reference TRBV7-6 and TRBJ1-1): GAGVSQSPRYKVTKRGQDVALRCDPISGHVSLYWYRQALGQGPEFLTYFNYEAQQDKSGLPNDRFSAERPEGSISTLTIQRTEQRDSAMYRCASSRGQGGGDLTEAFFGQGTRLTVV.

This chain connects TRBV5-1 to TRBJ2-3; D gene ambiguous. Germline lookup yields CDR1 SGHRS and CDR2 YFSETQ. CDR3 length: 13 residues. Deletions cut 0 bases from V and 4 bases from J, with 6 bases between. CDR3: CASSLAVADTQYF. In DNA, the CDR3 is TGCGCCAGCAGCTTGGCCGTTGCAGATACGCAGTATTTT.

The V call is TRBV27, the J call TRBJ1-2; 8 bases map to TRBD1. V shed 5 bases and J 4 bases; nucleotides not matched to a gene: 9. This CDR3 is built from 15 residues. Germline CDR1 MNHEY, CDR2 SMNVEV (reference sequence). CDR3 DNA sequence: TGTGCCAGCAGTATGGACAGGGTATCAGGCTATGGCTACACCTTC. Translated: CASSMDRVSGYGYTF.

The chain uses TRBV29-1 and TRBJ2-3, with D uncertain. Trimming stripped 3 bases from V and 5 bases from J, with 12 bases between. CDR1 and CDR2 (germline): SQVTM, ANQGSEA. The CDR3 length is 13 residues. CDR3 loop: CSVESRFGDTQYF. CDR3 sequence (DNA): TGCAGCGTTGAGTCTAGGTTCGGAGATACGCAGTATTTT.

The V call is TRBV6-1, the J call TRBJ1-5; tentatively, D is TRBD1 (6 bases). CDR1 is MNHNS, CDR2 SASEGT, per germline. CDR3 length equals 18 residues. V dropped 2 bases and J dropped 1 base, with 18 bases sitting between them. The CDR3 is CASSETPDRPESNQPQHF. The CDR3 DNA is TGTGCCAGCAGTGAAACCCCAGACAGGCCGGAAAGCAATCAGCCCCAGCATTTT.

The genes are TRBV4-1 and TRBJ2-2; TRBD2 aligns across 10 bases. With V trimmed by 7 bases and J by 6 bases, 14 bases remained unmatched. Per the germline V gene, CDR1 is MGHRA and CDR2 is YSYEKL. This CDR3 comprises 17 residues. The CDR3 region has the DNA TGCGCCAGCACCCCGACGGGGCTAGCGGGGGTGGCCGGGGAGCTGTTTTTT. Translating gives CASTPTGLAGVAGELFF.

V usage is TRBV10-3 and J usage is TRBJ1-6; D is unclear. Germline lookup yields CDR1 ENHRY and CDR2 SYGVKD. This CDR3 is built from 13 residues. Between the trimmed V and J ends, which lost 3 bases and 8 bases, there was a span of 8 bases. CDR3 bases: TGTGCCATCAGTGACGGGGAATATTCACCCCTCCACTTT. Translation gives CAISDGEYSPLHF.

As regards this clone: The junction differs from germline at one of its ends, possibly a read error. This chain links TRBV2 with TRBJ1-4, with 11 bases that match TRBD1. There are 15 residues in the CDR3. The germline CDR1 and CDR2 sequences are SNHLY and FYNNEI. CDR3 region: CASSEGDRGDEKLFF. The CDR3 bases are TGTGCCAGCAGCGAAGGGGACAGGGGGGATGAAAAACTGTTTTTT.

The chain couples TRBV5-4 to TRBJ1-3, with D uncertain. The CDR3 totals 13 residues. Germline-derived CDR1 and CDR2 are SGHNT and YYREEE (reference sequence). The germline V and J ends were trimmed by 1 base and 4 bases, with 6 bases remaining between them. For the CDR3, the DNA is TGTGCCAGCAGCTTGTTAGCCGGAAACACCATATATTTT. This gives the protein CASSLLAGNTIYF. Drawing the rest from reference TRBV5-4 and TRBJ1-3, the complete variable domain is ETGVTQSPTHLIKTRGQQVTLRCSSQSGHNTVSWYQQALGQGPQFIFQYYREEENGRGNFPPRFSGLQFPNYSSELNVNALELDDSALYLCASSLLAGNTIYFGEGSWLTVV.

The J gene is TRBJ2-7, the V gene TRBV7-2, with 9 bases identical to TRBD1. V trimming: 1 base; J trimming: 2 bases; junction bases outside the gene matches: 6. Germline CDR1 is SGHTA and CDR2 is FQGNSA. The CDR3 runs to 16 residues. CDR3 in DNA: TGTGCCAGCAGCTTAGGAGGGACAGGGCCCACCTACGAGCAGTACTTC. This codes for CASSLGGTGPTYEQYF.

V gene TRBV9 combines with J gene TRBJ1-1; D gene uncertain. This CDR3 contains 13 residues. Germline V CDR1 and CDR2: SGDLS, YYNGEE. Deletions cut 0 bases from V and 3 bases from J, with 6 bases between. The CDR3 coding sequence is TGTGCCAGCAGCGTAGCCGTAGACACTGAAGCTTTCTTT. Translating gives CASSVAVDTEAFF. The variable domain in full, completed from reference TRBV9 and TRBJ1-1, reads DSGVTQTPKHLITATGQRVTLRCSPRSGDLSVYWYQQSLDQGLQFLIQYYNGEERAKGNILERFSAQQFPDLHSELNLSSLELGDSALYFCASSVAVDTEAFFGQGTRLTVV.

Here the CDR3 DNA reads TGTGCCAGCAGTGCCGGTACAGGGGGAAAGAGTGGCTACACCTTC. Encoded protein: CASSAGTGGKSGYTF. This rearrangement joins TRBV6-4 to TRBJ1-2; 8 nucleotides line up with TRBD1. V gave up 4 bases and J gave up 7 bases; unmatched junction bases: 11. Germline V lookup: CDR1 MRHNA, CDR2 SNTAGT. The CDR3 has 15 amino acids.

This clone was found once. The chain employs TRBV5-4 and TRBJ2-7; maybe TRBD1 (6 bases). CDR1 is SGHNT and CDR2 is YYREEE in the germline V gene (reference sequence). This CDR3 has 13 amino acids. CDR3 DNA: TGTGCCAGTAGCTTACAGGGCACCTACGAGCAGTACGTC. Encoded protein: CASSLQGTYEQYV.

The CDR3 coding sequence is TGTGCCAGCAGCTTCCACAGGGTCGGCTACGAGCAGTACTTC. This sequence encodes CASSFHRVGYEQYF. The chain links TRBV5-5 to TRBJ2-7; D is perhaps TRBD1 (6 bases). The ends were cut back, 2 bases at V and 3 bases at J, with 12 bases in the middle. The CDR3 has 14 amino acids. Germline CDR1 and CDR2: SGHKS and YYEKEE (reference sequence). Full variable domain (outside the CDR3, taken from reference TRBV5-5 and TRBJ2-7): DAGVTQSPTHLIKTRGQQVTLRCSPISGHKSVSWYQQVLGQGPQFIFQYYEKEERGRGNFPDRFSARQFPNYSSELNVNALLLGDSALYLCASSFHRVGYEQYFGPGTRLTVT.